The TCR beta chain under discussion was sequenced for a study of T cells after yellow fever vaccination. TCRdb recomputed calls from the 5' RACE reads with MiXCR, one row per CDR3 protein. The sample yields about 300,000 distinct CDR3 sequences, less than 9.5% seen once. There are 11 residues in the CDR3. Unmatched junction bases numbered 7, after V lost 5 bases and J lost 13 bases. Per germline, CDR1 SGHTA and CDR2 FQGNSA. This clonotype was observed a handful of times. The sequencing used CD4+ T cells sorted from PBMCs, collected 5 days after the yellow fever booster vaccination. The V call is TRBV7-2, the J call TRBJ2-5; the match to TRBD1 covers 7 bases. This TCR was recovered from a man younger than 35 who received the YFV17D yellow fever vaccine. The CDR3 sequence is CASSAGGPRYF. CDR3 nucleotides: TGTGCCAGCAGCGCAGGGGGTCCCAGGTACTTC.